This T cell receptor beta chain is from a study of blood T cell repertoires in COVID-19. Study details: The samples span acute and convalescent COVID-19 from the United States, Italy and Spain.

Patients from Seattle were sampled longitudinally, starting during active infection. In the original analysis: Estimation of nucleated cell counts relied on the amplification of reference gene primers. Profiling relied on immunoSEQ multiplex PCR, and the TCRdb table lists in-frame clones only, not all of them. For V, J and clone size, that table is used; D and trimming come from the DNA. The sample comprises about 270,000 clones, around 85% of which are singletons, and about 1.6% rests with the top ten. Trimming removed 4 bases from V and 8 bases from J; junction bases left unmatched: 12. The CDR3 loop spans 16 amino acids. CDR1 is MNHEY and CDR2 is SVGEGT in the germline V gene.

The chain links TRBV6-2 or TRBV6-3 to TRBJ2-1; 9 bases match TRBD1. Sequencing was done on a sample of peripheral blood. The source is a human donor with COVID-19, enrolled during active disease. The donor label of this sample is uncertain. The CDR3 nucleotides read TGTGCCAGCAGTTCTATTAAGGGACAGGGAATTCATGAGCAGTTCTTC. This codes for CASSSIKGQGIHEQFF.